The 24 T cell receptor beta chains below were found in one sample sequenced in a study of blood T cells in healthy people across ages. Primers used in a second PCR of roughly 6 to 11 cycles were a sample-barcoded 5' primer and a J-beta primer mix. TCRdb ran MiXCR on the 5' RACE reads and lists one entry per CDR3 protein. This table has some 760,000 distinct CDR3 sequences, more than 20% appearing once. The same specimen was also included in a second study, on T cells of mothers and their children.

The specimen was blood. These receptors were collected from a boy aged 5-17 years in good health.

This clonotype was seen a handful of times. The chain has TRBV6-4 and TRBJ2-5; the match to TRBD2 covers 10 bases. The J call is in doubt because the DNA end fits TRBJ2-1 better. Germline CDR1 and CDR2: MRHNA and SNTAGT. The length of the CDR3 is 17 residues. In DNA, the CDR3 is TGTGCCAGCAGTGACTCGTTCAGCGGGGGGGCCGGCTCGGAGCAGTTCTTC. The encoded protein is CASSDSFSGGAGSEQFF.

The genes are TRBV6-1 and TRBJ2-7; 10 bases agree with TRBD2. Germline trimming cut 2 bases from V and 4 bases from J; bases unmatched to any gene: 5. There are 15 residues in the CDR3. Per germline, CDR1 MNHNS and CDR2 SASEGT. As DNA, the CDR3 is TGTGCCAGCAGTGAACCCCCTAGCGGGAGATACGAGCAGTACTTC. It specifies CASSEPPSGRYEQYF.

This chain uses TRBV7-2 with TRBJ2-5; 9 bases map to TRBD2. The end of the DNA aligns better with TRBJ2-7, so the J call may be wrong. The V gene's germline CDR1 is SGHTA and CDR2 FQGNSA. The CDR3 has 14 amino acids. This CDR3 reads CASSLRGLASEQYF. CDR3 nucleotide sequence: TGTGCCAGCAGCTTACGAGGACTAGCGAGCGAGCAGTACTTC.

This clonotype was found a few times. This sequence joins TRBV20-1 and TRBJ2-1, with 8 nucleotides matching TRBD2. The CDR3 has 14 amino acids. The germline CDR1 and CDR2 sequences are DFQATT and SNEGSKA (reference sequence). Germline trimming cut 3 bases from V and 1 base from J; bases unmatched to any gene: 2. The CDR3 spells CSASPGGSYNEQFF. In DNA form, the CDR3 reads TGCAGTGCTAGTCCGGGAGGGTCCTACAATGAGCAGTTCTTC.

This clonotype was detected a few times. V is TRBV11-2 and J is TRBJ2-7, with 11 positions matching TRBD2. The junction had 6 bases not matched to a gene; V was cut back by 5 bases and J by 3 bases. Germline lookup yields CDR1 SGHAT and CDR2 FQNNGV. The CDR3 has 15 residues. The DNA of the CDR3 is TGTGCCAGCAGCCCGACTAGCGGGAACCTCTACGAGCAGTACTTC. Its protein product is CASSPTSGNLYEQYF.

This chain uses TRBV15 with TRBJ2-3; D is possibly TRBD1 (6 bases). The V gene's germline CDR1 is LNHNV and CDR2 YYDKDF (reference sequence). The CDR3 runs to 16 residues. V was cut by 0 bases and J by 6 bases, with 16 bases left in between. The CDR3 DNA reads TGTGCCACCAGCAGAGAGGGGGCGCTTAGCAGGGATACGCAGTATTTT. It specifies CATSREGALSRDTQYF. Variable domain in full (rest from reference TRBV15 and TRBJ2-3): DAMVIQNPRYQVTQFGKPVTLSCSQTLNHNVMYWYQQKSSQAPKLLFHYYDKDFNNEADTPDNFQSRRPNTSFCFLDIRSPGLGDTAMYLCATSREGALSRDTQYFGPGTRLTVL.

The table lists this clonotype with many counts. The chain links TRBV28 to TRBJ2-4; TRBD2 matches 8 bases. CDR1 is MDHEN, CDR2 SYDVKM, per germline. Trimming at V came to 9 bases and at J to 4 bases, leaving 8 bases not matched to a gene. This CDR3 has 14 residues. This CDR3 is CASRTREVKNIQYF. CDR3 nucleotides: TGTGCCAGTAGAACGCGGGAGGTGAAAAACATTCAGTACTTC.

The gene calls are TRBV18 and TRBJ2-5; maybe TRBD1 (6 bases). Deletions cut 4 bases from V and 4 bases from J, with 13 bases between. CDR1 is KGHSH and CDR2 is LQKENI in the germline V gene. This CDR3 comprises 14 residues. This chain's CDR3 is CASSLDSPSETQYF. Here the CDR3 DNA reads TGTGCCAGCTCACTGGACAGTCCATCAGAGACCCAGTACTTC. Complete variable domain (other parts from reference TRBV18 and TRBJ2-5): NAGVMQNPRHLVRRRGQEARLRCSPMKGHSHVYWYRQLPEEGLKFMVYLQKENIIDESGMPKERFSAEFPKEGPSILRIQQVVRGDSAAYFCASSLDSPSETQYFGPGTRLLVL.

This clonotype was observed a few times. The V and J genes are TRBV6-6 and TRBJ1-2, with D unresolved. Germline CDR1 is MNHNY and CDR2 is SVGAGI (reference sequence). Trimming stripped 0 bases from V and 5 bases from J, with 10 bases between. The CDR3 consists of 14 residues. In DNA, the CDR3 is TGTGCCAGCAGTTACTCCACGCAACAGTATGGCTACACCTTC. Translated: CASSYSTQQYGYTF.

This clonotype was seen a few times. The chain combines TRBV11-1 with TRBJ2-2; unclear D gene. Trimming took 5 bases from V and 5 from J, leaving 9 bases between them. Germline V gene lookup returns CDR1 SGHAT and CDR2 FQDESV (reference sequence). The CDR3 extends over 13 amino acids. DNA of the CDR3: TGTGCCAGCAGCCCCTATGGGACCGGGGAGCTGTTTTTT. Its translation: CASSPYGTGELFF.

This clonotype was picked up a small number of times. The chain carries TRBV27 and TRBJ1-5; 9 nucleotides match TRBD1. This CDR3 is built from 15 residues. CDR1 MNHEY and CDR2 SMNVEV come from the germline V gene (reference sequence). V lost 4 bases to trimming and J lost 6 bases; unmatched junction nucleotides: 7. DNA for the CDR3: TGTGCCAGCAGTTCAGGGACAGGGTTTGGTCAGCCCCAGCATTTT. It is translated as CASSSGTGFGQPQHF.

The V gene is TRBV20-1, the J gene TRBJ2-7; 14 bases match TRBD2. After removal of 5 bases from V and 2 bases from J, the junction contained 11 bases not matched to a gene. The CDR3 is made up of 17 amino acids. Germline values: CDR1 DFQATT, CDR2 SNEGSKA (reference sequence). CDR3 protein: CSAGSGTSGGPPYEQYF. CDR3 nucleotide sequence: TGCAGTGCTGGCTCCGGGACTAGCGGGGGTCCTCCCTACGAGCAGTACTTC.

This chain joins TRBV15 and TRBJ1-4, with 7 bases aligning to TRBD1. CDR3 length: 17 residues. Germline trimming cut 5 bases from V and 0 bases from J; bases unmatched to any gene: 9. Germline CDR1 is LNHNV and CDR2 is YYDKDF (reference sequence). In DNA form, the CDR3 reads TGTGCCACCAGCGCGGGACAGCTACTCGCAACTAATGAAAAACTGTTTTTT. Translated, it gives CATSAGQLLATNEKLFF.

This chain links TRBV6-6 with TRBJ2-7, with D uncertain. The CDR3 has 12 amino acids. Germline CDR1 MNHNY, CDR2 SVGAGI (reference sequence). V was cut by 0 bases and J by 5 bases, with 5 bases left in between. CDR3 loop: CASSYSSDEQYF. CDR3 DNA sequence: TGTGCCAGCAGTTACTCGTCCGACGAGCAGTACTTC.

The genes are TRBV5-5 and TRBJ2-5; TRBD2 might be the D (6 bases). V was cut by 0 bases and J by 3 bases, with 18 bases left in between. Germline-derived CDR1 and CDR2 are SGHKS and YYEKEE (reference sequence). There are 17 residues in the CDR3. CDR3 bases: TGTGCCAGCAGCTTGGGACCGATCGGGGGTATCGAAGAGACCCAGTACTTC. Translation gives CASSLGPIGGIEETQYF.

The chain combines TRBV12-3 or TRBV12-4 with TRBJ2-6; D uncertain. CDR3 length equals 16 residues. With 7 bases removed from V and 2 bases from J, the gap between germline ends came to 15 bases. The CDR3 sequence: CASIGPLDPGANVLTF. Written as DNA, the CDR3 is TGTGCCAGCATTGGGCCTCTCGATCCTGGGGCCAACGTCCTGACTTTC.

This rearrangement joins TRBV3-1 to TRBJ2-5; 10 nucleotides align to TRBD2. The DNA end favors TRBJ2-1, so the J call may be wrong. There are 16 residues in the CDR3. Germline-derived CDR1 and CDR2 are LGHDT and YNNKEL (reference sequence). CDR3 DNA: TGTGCCAGCAGCCCCCGAGCGGGAGGGCATATTAATGAGCAGTTCTTC. Its protein product is CASSPRAGGHINEQFF.

This clonotype was seen only a few times. The rearrangement joins TRBV18 to TRBJ2-5; TRBD2 might be the D (7 bases). This CDR3 has 15 amino acids. The germline V gene has CDR1 KGHSH and CDR2 LQKENI. V was trimmed by 3 bases and J by 4 bases, leaving 15 bases between them. CDR3 DNA: TGTGCCAGCTCACCGAAGCGGGAAGGGGGAGAGACCCAGTACTTC. Translating it yields CASSPKREGGETQYF.

The table lists this clonotype with a few counts. V gene TRBV18 combines with J gene TRBJ2-7, with D perhaps matching TRBD2 (5 bases). Germline V gives CDR1 KGHSH, CDR2 LQKENI. The CDR3 length is 13 residues. Trimming removed 3 bases from V and 3 bases from J, with 9 bases in between. The CDR3 sequence is CASSPYRDYEQYF. CDR3 in DNA: TGTGCCAGCTCACCTTACCGGGACTACGAGCAGTACTTC.

The chain uses TRBV6-6 and TRBJ2-1; D is undetermined. The CDR3 extends over 16 amino acids. V lost 6 bases and J 0 bases, leaving 15 bases between the germline ends. Germline values: CDR1 MNHNY, CDR2 SVGAGI (reference sequence). Here the CDR3 reads CASSNPATSSYNEQFF. The CDR3 coding sequence is TGTGCCAGCAGCAACCCAGCGACCAGCTCCTACAATGAGCAGTTCTTC.

The chain joins TRBV20-1 to TRBJ2-5; a weak D match, TRBD2 (5 bases). The J call is in doubt because the DNA end fits TRBJ2-7 better. Germline CDR1 DFQATT, CDR2 SNEGSKA (reference sequence). The CDR3 extends over 11 amino acids. DNA of the CDR3: TGCAGTGCCATCGGGGACTACGAGCAGTACTTC. Translation: CSAIGDYEQYF.

This clonotype was seen a handful of times. Its ends do not fully match the called genes, so a read error is possible. The chain has TRBV6-2 or TRBV6-3 and TRBJ2-5; the match to TRBD2 covers 11 bases. This CDR3 is 12 amino acids long. Per the germline V gene, CDR1 is MNHEY and CDR2 is SVGEGT. The chain's CDR3 is CASSQTSGGPGF. CDR3 coding DNA: TGTGCCAGCAGTCAAACTAGCGGGGGCCCAGGGTTC.

This clonotype has a handful of counts. The V call is TRBV7-2, the J call TRBJ2-1; D is perhaps TRBD2 (5 bases). The J call may be mistaken, given a closer DNA end match to TRBJ2-7. The germline V gene has CDR1 SGHTA and CDR2 FQGNSA. The CDR3 is made up of 15 amino acids. DNA of the CDR3: TGTGCCAGCAGCCCAACCGGGATCCAAAGGGCCGAGCAGTACTTC. This translates into CASSPTGIQRAEQYF.

This clonotype came up once. The V and J genes are TRBV27 and TRBJ2-5; 7 bases match TRBD2. Judging by the DNA end, TRBJ2-7 fits better; the J call may be wrong. The CDR3 sequence is 14 residues long. Germline CDR1 is MNHEY and CDR2 is SMNVEV (reference sequence). The CDR3 region has the DNA TGTGCCAGCAGTGAACTAGCGTTTGGCCACGAGCAGTACTTC. This encodes CASSELAFGHEQYF.